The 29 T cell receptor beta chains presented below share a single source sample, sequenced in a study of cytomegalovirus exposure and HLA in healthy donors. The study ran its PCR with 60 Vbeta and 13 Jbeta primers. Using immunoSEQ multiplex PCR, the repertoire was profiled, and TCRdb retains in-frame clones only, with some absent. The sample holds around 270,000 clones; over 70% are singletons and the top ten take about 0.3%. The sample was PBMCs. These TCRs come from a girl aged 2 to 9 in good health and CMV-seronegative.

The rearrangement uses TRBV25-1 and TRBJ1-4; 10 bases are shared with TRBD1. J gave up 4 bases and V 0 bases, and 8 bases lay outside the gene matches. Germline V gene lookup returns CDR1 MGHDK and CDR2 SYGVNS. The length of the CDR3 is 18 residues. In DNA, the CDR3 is TGTGCCAGCAGTGAATATGGACAGGGGGTTTCTGTTAATGAAAAACTGTTTTTT. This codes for CASSEYGQGVSVNEKLFF. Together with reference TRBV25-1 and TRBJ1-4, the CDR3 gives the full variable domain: EADIYQTPRYLVIGTGKKITLECSQTMGHDKMYWYQQDPGMELHLIHYSYGVNSTEKGDLSSESTVSRIRTEHFPLTLESARPSHTSQYLCASSEYGQGVSVNEKLFFGSGTQLSVL.

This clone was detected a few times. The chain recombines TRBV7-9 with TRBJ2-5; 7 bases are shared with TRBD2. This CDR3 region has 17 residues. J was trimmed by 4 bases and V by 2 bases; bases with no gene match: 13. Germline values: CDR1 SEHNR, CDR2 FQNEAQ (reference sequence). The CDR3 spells CASSLLLRGGERETQYF. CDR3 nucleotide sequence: TGTGCCAGCAGCTTATTGCTTCGCGGGGGAGAGAGAGAGACCCAGTACTTC.

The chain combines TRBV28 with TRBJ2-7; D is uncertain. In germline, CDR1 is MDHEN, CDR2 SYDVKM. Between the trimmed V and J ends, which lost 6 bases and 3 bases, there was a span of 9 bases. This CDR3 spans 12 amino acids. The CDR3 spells CASRSQFYEQYF. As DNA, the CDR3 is TGTGCCAGCAGATCCCAATTCTACGAGCAGTACTTC.

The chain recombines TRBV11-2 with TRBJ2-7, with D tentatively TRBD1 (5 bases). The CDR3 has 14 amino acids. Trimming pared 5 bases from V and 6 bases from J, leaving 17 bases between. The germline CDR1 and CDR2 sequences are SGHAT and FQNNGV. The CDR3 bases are TGTGCCAGCAGCCAACACTTCCAGGGTACCGAGCAGTACTTC. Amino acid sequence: CASSQHFQGTEQYF.

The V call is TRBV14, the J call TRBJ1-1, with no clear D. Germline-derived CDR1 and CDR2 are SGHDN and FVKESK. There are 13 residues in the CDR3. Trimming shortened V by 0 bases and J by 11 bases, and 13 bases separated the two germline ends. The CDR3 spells CASSQERSEVAFF. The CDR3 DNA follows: TGTGCCAGCAGCCAAGAGAGGAGTGAAGTGGCTTTCTTT.

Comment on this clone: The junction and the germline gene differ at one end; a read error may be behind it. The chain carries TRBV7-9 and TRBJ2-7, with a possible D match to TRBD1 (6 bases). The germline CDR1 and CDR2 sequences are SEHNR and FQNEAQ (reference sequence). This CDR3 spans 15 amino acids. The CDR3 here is CSSSLLKRQEYEQYF. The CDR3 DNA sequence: TGTTCCAGCAGCTTATTAAAGAGACAGGAGTACGAGCAGTACTTC.

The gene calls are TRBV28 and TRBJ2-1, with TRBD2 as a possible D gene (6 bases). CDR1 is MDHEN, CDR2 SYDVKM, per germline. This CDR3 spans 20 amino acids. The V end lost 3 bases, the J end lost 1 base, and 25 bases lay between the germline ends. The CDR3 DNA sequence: TGTGCCAGCAGTTTCCGAGGTACCTTAGGGGCTGCGGGGTCCTACAATGAGCAGTTCTTC. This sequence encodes CASSFRGTLGAAGSYNEQFF.

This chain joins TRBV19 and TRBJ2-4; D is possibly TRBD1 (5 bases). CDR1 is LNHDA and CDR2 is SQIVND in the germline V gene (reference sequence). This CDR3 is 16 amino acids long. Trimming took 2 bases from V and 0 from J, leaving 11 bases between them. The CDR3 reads CASSISGHLAKNIQYF. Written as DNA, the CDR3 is TGTGCCAGTAGTATATCTGGACACCTAGCCAAAAACATTCAGTACTTC.

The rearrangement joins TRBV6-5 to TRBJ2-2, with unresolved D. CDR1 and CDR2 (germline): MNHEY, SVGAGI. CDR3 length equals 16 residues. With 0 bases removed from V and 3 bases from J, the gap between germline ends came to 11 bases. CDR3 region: CASSYSEWAYTGELFF. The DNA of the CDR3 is TGTGCCAGCAGTTACTCGGAATGGGCCTACACCGGGGAGCTGTTTTTT.

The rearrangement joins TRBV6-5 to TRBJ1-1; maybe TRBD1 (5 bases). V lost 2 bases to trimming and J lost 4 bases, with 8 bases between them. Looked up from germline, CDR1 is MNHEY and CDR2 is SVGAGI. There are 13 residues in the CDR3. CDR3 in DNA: TGTGCCAGCAGTTACCAGGGTGGCACTGAAGCTTTCTTT. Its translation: CASSYQGGTEAFF.

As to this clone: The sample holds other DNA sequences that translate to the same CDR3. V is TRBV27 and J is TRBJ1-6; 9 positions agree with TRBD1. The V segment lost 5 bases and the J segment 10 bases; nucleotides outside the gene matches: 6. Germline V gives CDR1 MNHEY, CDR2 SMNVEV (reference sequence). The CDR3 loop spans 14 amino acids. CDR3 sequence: CASSGGTGRSPLHF. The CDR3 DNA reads TGTGCCAGCAGTGGAGGGACAGGGCGCTCACCCCTCCACTTT.

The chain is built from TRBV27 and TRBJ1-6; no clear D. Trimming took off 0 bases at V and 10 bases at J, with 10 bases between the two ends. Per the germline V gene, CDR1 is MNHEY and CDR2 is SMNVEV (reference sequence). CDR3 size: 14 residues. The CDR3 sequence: CASSLSHPGSPLHF. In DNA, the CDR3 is TGTGCCAGCAGTTTATCGCACCCGGGGTCACCCCTCCACTTT.

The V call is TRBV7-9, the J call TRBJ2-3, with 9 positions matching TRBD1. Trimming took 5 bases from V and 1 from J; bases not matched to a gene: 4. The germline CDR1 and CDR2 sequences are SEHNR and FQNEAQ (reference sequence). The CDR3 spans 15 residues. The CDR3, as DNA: TGTGCCAGCAGCCCGGGACAGGGCGGCACAGATACGCAGTATTTT. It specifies CASSPGQGGTDTQYF.

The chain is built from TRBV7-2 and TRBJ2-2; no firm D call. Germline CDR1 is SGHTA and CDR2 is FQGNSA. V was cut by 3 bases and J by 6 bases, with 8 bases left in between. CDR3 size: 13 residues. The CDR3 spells CASSFQYAGELFF. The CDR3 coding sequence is TGTGCCAGCAGCTTCCAGTATGCCGGGGAGCTGTTTTTT. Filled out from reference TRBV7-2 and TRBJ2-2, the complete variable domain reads GAGVSQSPSNKVTEKGKDVELRCDPISGHTALYWYRQSLGQGLEFLIYFQGNSAPDKSGLPSDRFSAERTGGSVSTLTIQRTQQEDSAVYLCASSFQYAGELFFGEGSRLTVL.

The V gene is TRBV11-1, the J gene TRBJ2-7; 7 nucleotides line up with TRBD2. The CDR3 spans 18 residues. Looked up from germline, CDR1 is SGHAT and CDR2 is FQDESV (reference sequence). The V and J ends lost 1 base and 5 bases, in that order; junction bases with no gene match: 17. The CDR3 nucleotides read TGTGCCAGCAGCTTAGGGCTTTGGCTAGCGGCCCACGGGGACGAGCAGTACTTC. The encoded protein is CASSLGLWLAAHGDEQYF.

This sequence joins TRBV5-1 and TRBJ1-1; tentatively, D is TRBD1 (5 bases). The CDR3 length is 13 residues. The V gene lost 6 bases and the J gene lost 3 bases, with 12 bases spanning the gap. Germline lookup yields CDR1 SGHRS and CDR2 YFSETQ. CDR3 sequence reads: CASKEGRDTEAFF. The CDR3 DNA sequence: TGCGCCAGCAAGGAGGGACGAGACACTGAAGCTTTCTTT. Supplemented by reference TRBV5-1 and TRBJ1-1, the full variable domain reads KAGVTQTPRYLIKTRGQQVTLSCSPISGHRSVSWYQQTPGQGLQFLFEYFSETQRNKGNFPGRFSGRQFSNSRSEMNVSTLELGDSALYLCASKEGRDTEAFFGQGTRLTVV.

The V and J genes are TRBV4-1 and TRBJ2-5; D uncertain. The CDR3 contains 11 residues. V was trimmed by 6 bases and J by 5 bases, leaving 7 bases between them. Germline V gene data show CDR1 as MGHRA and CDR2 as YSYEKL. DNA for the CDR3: TGCGCCAGCAGTACTCCGGAGACCCAGTACTTC. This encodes CASSTPETQYF.

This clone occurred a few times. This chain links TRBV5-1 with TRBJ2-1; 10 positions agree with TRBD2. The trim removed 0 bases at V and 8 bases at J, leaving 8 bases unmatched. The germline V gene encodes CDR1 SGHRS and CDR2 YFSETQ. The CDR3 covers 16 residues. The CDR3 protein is CASSLDSGRAVDEQFF. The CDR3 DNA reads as TGCGCCAGCAGCTTGGACAGCGGGAGGGCCGTAGATGAGCAGTTCTTC. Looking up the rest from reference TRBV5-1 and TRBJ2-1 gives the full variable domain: KAGVTQTPRYLIKTRGQQVTLSCSPISGHRSVSWYQQTPGQGLQFLFEYFSETQRNKGNFPGRFSGRQFSNSRSEMNVSTLELGDSALYLCASSLDSGRAVDEQFFGPGTRLTVL.

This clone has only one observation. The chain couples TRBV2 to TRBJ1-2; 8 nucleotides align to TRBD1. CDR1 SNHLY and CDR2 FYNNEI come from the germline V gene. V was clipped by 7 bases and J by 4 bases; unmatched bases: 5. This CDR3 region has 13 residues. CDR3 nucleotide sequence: TGTGCCAGCAATCCAGGGGGCGGCTATGGCTACACCTTC. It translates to CASNPGGGYGYTF.

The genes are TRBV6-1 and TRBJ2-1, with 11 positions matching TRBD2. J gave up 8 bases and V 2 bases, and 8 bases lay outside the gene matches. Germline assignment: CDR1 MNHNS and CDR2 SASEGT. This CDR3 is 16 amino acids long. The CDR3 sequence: CASSESRLAGGYEQFF. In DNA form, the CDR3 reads TGTGCCAGCAGTGAAAGCAGGCTAGCGGGAGGCTATGAGCAGTTCTTC.

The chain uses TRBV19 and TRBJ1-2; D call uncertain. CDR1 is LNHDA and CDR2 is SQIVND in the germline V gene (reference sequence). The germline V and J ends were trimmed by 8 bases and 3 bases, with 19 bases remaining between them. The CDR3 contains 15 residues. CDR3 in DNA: TGTGCCAGTTTCAGCGGGATTCACGGGTACTATGGCTACACCTTC. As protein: CASFSGIHGYYGYTF.

The CDR3 nucleotides are TGTGCCAGTAGTATTTGGGGGGGCACAGATACGCAGTATTTT. Amino acid sequence: CASSIWGGTDTQYF. The chain combines TRBV19 with TRBJ2-3; a possible D gene is TRBD2 (6 bases). This CDR3 is built from 14 residues. V shed 3 bases and J shed 1 base, with 8 bases lying between them. The germline V gene has CDR1 LNHDA and CDR2 SQIVND (reference sequence).

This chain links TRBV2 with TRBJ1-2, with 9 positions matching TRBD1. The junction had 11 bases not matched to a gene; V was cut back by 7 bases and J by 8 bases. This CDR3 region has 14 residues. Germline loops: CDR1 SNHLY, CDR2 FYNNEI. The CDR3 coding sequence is TGTGCCAGCAAGAACTCGGGACAGGGCGGGGGCTACACCTTC. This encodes CASKNSGQGGGYTF.

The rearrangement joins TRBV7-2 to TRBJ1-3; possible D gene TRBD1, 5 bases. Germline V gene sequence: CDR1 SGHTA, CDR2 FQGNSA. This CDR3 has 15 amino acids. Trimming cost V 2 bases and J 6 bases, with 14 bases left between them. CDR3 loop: CASSLWSTVENTIYF. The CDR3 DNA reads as TGTGCCAGCAGCTTATGGTCGACAGTCGAAAACACCATATATTTT.

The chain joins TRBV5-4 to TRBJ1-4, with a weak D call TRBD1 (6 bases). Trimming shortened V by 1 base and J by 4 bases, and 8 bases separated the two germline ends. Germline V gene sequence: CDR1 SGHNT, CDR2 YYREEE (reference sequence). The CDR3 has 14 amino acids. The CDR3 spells CASSLPGDNEKLFF. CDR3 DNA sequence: TGTGCCAGCAGCTTGCCAGGGGATAATGAAAAACTGTTTTTT.

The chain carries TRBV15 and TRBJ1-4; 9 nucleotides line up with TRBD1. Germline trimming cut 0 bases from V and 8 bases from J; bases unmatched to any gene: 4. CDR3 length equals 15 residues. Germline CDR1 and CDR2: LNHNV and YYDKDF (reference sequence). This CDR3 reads CATSRDWDREEKLFF. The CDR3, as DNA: TGTGCCACCAGCAGAGATTGGGACAGGGAGGAAAAACTGTTTTTT.

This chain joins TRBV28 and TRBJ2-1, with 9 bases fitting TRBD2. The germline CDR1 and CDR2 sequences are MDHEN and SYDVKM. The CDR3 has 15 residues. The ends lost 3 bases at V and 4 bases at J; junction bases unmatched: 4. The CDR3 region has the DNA TGTGCCAGCAGTTTCTCTAGCGGGGAGTACAATGAGCAGTTCTTC. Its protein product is CASSFSSGEYNEQFF.

The CDR3 nucleotides read TGTGCCAGCTCACCTAAAGAACCGGGACAGGGTGGGCAGACCCAGTACTTC. This sequence encodes CASSPKEPGQGGQTQYF. The V gene is TRBV18, the J gene TRBJ2-5; 9 positions agree with TRBD1. This CDR3 comprises 17 residues. With 3 bases clipped from V and 6 bases from J, the junction kept 14 bases outside the gene matches. Germline CDR1 KGHSH, CDR2 LQKENI.

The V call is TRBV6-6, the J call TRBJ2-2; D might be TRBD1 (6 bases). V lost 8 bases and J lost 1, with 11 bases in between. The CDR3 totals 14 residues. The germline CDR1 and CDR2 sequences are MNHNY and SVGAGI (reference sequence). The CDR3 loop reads CASRGQMNTGELFF. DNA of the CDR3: TGTGCCAGCCGTGGACAGATGAACACCGGGGAGCTGTTTTTT.